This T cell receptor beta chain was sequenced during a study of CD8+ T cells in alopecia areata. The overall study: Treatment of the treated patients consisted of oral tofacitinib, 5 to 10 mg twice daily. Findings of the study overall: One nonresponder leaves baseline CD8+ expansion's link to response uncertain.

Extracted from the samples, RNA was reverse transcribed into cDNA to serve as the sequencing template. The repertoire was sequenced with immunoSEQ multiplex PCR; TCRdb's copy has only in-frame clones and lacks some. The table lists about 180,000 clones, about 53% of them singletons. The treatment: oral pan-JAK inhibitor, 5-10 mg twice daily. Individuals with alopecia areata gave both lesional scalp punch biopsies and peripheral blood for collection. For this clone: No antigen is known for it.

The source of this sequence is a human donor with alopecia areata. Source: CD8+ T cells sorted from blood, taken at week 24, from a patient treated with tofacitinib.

CDR3 in amino acids: CASTAGLNTEAFF. CDR3 sequence (DNA): TGTGCCAGTACCGCAGGGTTGAACACTGAAGCTTTCTTT. The rearrangement links TRBV19 to TRBJ1-1, with TRBD1 as a possible D gene (5 bases). The CDR3 covers 13 residues. Germline CDR1 LNHDA, CDR2 SQIVND (reference sequence). V was shortened by 7 bases and J by 0 bases, with 9 bases between the two germline ends.